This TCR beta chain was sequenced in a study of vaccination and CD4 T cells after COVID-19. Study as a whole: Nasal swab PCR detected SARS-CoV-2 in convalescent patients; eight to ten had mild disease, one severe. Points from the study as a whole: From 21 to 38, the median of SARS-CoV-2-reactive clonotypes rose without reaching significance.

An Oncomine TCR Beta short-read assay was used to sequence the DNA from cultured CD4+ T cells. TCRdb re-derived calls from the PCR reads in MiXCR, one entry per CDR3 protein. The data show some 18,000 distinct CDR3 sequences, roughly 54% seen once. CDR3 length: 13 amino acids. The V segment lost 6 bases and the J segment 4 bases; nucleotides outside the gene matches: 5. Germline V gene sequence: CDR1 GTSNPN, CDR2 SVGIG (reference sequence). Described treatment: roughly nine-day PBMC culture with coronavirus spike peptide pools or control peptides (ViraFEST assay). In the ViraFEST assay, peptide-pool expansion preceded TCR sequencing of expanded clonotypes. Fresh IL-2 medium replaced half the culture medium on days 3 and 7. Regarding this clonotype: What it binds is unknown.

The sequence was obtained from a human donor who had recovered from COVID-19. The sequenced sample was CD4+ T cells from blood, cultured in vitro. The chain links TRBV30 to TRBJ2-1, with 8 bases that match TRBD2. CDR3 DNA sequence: TGTGCCTGTTCTAGCGGGCTTTACAATGAGCAGTTCTTC. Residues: CACSSGLYNEQFF.